A single sample gave rise to the 2 T cell receptor beta chains below, sequenced in a study of human T cells and chemical hapten exposure (dated by TCRdb to the early 2020s). The method was RACE. The instrument given in TCRdb is NextSeq 500. In TCRdb, the public reads were trimmed at Q25 with fastp and aligned with MiXCR, with productive beta chains retained. Entries that share a CDR3 protein sequence are merged under the most common genes and DNA. The sample table contains more than 45,000 distinct CDR3 sequences; only one count was recorded for under 15% of them. About 2.4% of the sample is held by the ten biggest clonotypes. Explained via the paper, the time point label denotes: patch test 3, about 24 weeks after DPC sensitization. Explained via the paper, the treatment or condition label denotes: therapeutic diphenylcyclopropenone sensitization with weekly scalp DPC. Sequencing used whole blood, obtained in connection with sensitization to the hapten diphenylcyclopropenone (DPC). Receptors were obtained from a man aged 25-45 years with alopecia areata. Some clones in this sample may be carry-over from other donors' samples.

This clonotype was found a few times. The chain uses TRBV7-2 and TRBJ1-5, with TRBD1 matching 7 bases. The CDR3 length is 17 residues. V trimming: 0 bases; J trimming: 0 bases; junction bases outside the gene matches: 5. The germline V gene has CDR1 SGHTA and CDR2 FQGNSA. This chain's CDR3 is CASSLATGFYSNQPQHF. The CDR3 nucleotides read TGTGCCAGCAGCTTAGCGACAGGGTTCTATAGCAATCAGCCCCAGCATTTT.

This clonotype was seen repeatedly, ten times or more. V is TRBV29-1 and J is TRBJ1-1; D is uncertain. The germline V and J ends were trimmed by 0 bases and 2 bases, with 7 bases remaining between them. In germline, CDR1 is SQVTM, CDR2 ANQGSEA. CDR3 length: 13 amino acids. The CDR3 DNA follows: TGCAGCGTTGAAGATACATTAAACACTGAAGCTTTCTTT. This codes for CSVEDTLNTEAFF.